These T cell receptor beta chains were read from a single sample in a study of post-analysis software for immune sequencing data. MiXCR was run by TCRdb on the PCR reads, yielding one entry per CDR3 protein. The sample lists 650,000 to 850,000 distinct CDR3 sequences, roughly 50% occurring once. Sequenced input: blood. These receptors came from a girl between 5 and 17 years old with multiple sclerosis. Each CDR3 is given with its conserved first and last residue. The D gene is left open where the match is weak. Where a row states a size, it is once, few, many or the class of an expanded clone; other rows omit it.

d_gene	v_gene	abundance	j_gene	CDR3aa	CDR3nt
.	TRBV13	.	TRBJ1-2	CASSLFGDIDYGYTF	TGTGCCAGCAGCTTATTCGGCGACATAGACTATGGCTACACCTTC
TRBD1	TRBV4-1	.	TRBJ2-7	CASSQDLRSGTGVHEQYF	TGCGCCAGCAGCCAAGATTTGAGGAGCGGGACAGGGGTCCACGAGCAGTACTTC
.	TRBV20-1	.	TRBJ2-1	CSATAGSFNEQFF	TGCAGTGCTACTGCCGGGTCCTTCAATGAGCAGTTCTTC
.	TRBV9	few	TRBJ1-2	CASGGDRANYGYTF	TGTGCCAGCGGAGGGGACCGCGCTAACTATGGCTACACCTTC
TRBD2	TRBV20-1	.	TRBJ2-3	CSARGGSGGQGDTQYF	TGCAGTGCTAGGGGAGGGTCAGGAGGGCAGGGAGATACGCAGTATTTT
TRBD2	TRBV6-2/TRBV6-3	few	TRBJ2-7	CASNPAGLQTYEQYF	TGTGCCAGCAATCCCGCGGGACTACAAACCTACGAGCAGTACTTC
TRBD1	TRBV7-9	.	TRBJ2-7	CASSSSTGGGEQYF	TGTGCCAGCAGCTCCTCGACAGGGGGCGGCGAGCAGTACTTC
.	TRBV20-1	.	TRBJ1-5	CSARGRTGGPQHF	TGCAGTGCTAGAGGTCGGACGGGCGGGCCCCAGCATTTT
TRBD2	TRBV7-2	few	TRBJ2-3	CASSLVLAGGVDTQYF	TGTGCCAGCAGCTTAGTCCTAGCGGGAGGGGTAGATACGCAGTATTTT
.	TRBV29-1	.	TRBJ1-2	CSVEDRWQLWGGYTF	TGCAGCGTTGAAGATCGGTGGCAATTATGGGGGGGCTACACCTTC
.	TRBV20-1	.	TRBJ1-5	CSARDRTLSGAGYQPQHF	TGCAGTGCTAGAGATCGAACACTGAGCGGAGCGGGGTATCAACCCCAGCATTTT
.	TRBV12-3/TRBV12-4	.	TRBJ2-1	CASSFRRGPYNEQFF	TGTGCCAGCAGTTTTAGGAGGGGGCCCTACAATGAGCAGTTCTTC
.	TRBV7-2	few	TRBJ2-1	CASSLLVSYNEQFF	TGTGCCAGCAGCTTGCTGGTGTCTTACAATGAGCAGTTCTTC
TRBD2	TRBV11-2	once	TRBJ2-1	CASRPAGSNEQFF	TGTGCCAGCAGGCCAGCGGGATCCAATGAGCAGTTCTTC
.	TRBV7-9	.	TRBJ1-4	CASSLISVGGHGKEKLFF	TGTGCCAGCAGCTTAATCAGCGTCGGGGGACATGGGAAAGAAAAACTGTTTTTT
.	TRBV7-9	.	TRBJ1-4	CASSLLAGATNEKLFF	TGTGCCAGCAGCTTATTGGCGGGGGCAACTAATGAAAAACTGTTTTTT
.	TRBV7-9	.	TRBJ2-1	CASSSLDSSYNEQFF	TGTGCCAGCAGCTCCCTAGATAGCTCCTACAATGAGCAGTTCTTC
TRBD2	TRBV10-3	.	TRBJ2-1	CAIKPGGHVEQFF	TGTGCTATAAAACCGGGAGGGCACGTCGAGCAGTTCTTC
.	TRBV5-1	many	TRBJ2-5	CASSLGGVQETQYF	TGTGCCAGCAGCTTGGGGGGAGTCCAAGAGACCCAGTACTTC
TRBD1	TRBV20-1	.	TRBJ1-1	CSARVTDRDSSGKGGTEAFF	TGCAGTGCTAGGGTCACAGACCGGGACAGTTCCGGCAAAGGAGGTACTGAAGCTTTCTTT
TRBD2	TRBV9	.	TRBJ2-3	CASGRGIDTQYF	TGTGCCAGCGGGAGGGGTATAGATACGCAGTATTTT
TRBD2	TRBV4-2	.	TRBJ2-7	CASSQDPSGRVQGYEQYF	TGTGCCAGCAGCCAAGACCCTAGCGGGAGGGTGCAAGGTTACGAGCAGTACTTC
TRBD1	TRBV15	.	TRBJ2-7	CATSRGTGGKSYEQYF	TGTGCCACCAGCAGAGGGACAGGGGGCAAGTCCTACGAGCAGTACTTC
TRBD1	TRBV7-9	.	TRBJ2-7	CASSPRAPGQGHEQYF	TGTGCCAGCAGCCCCAGAGCCCCGGGACAGGGACACGAGCAGTACTTC
.	TRBV6-2/TRBV6-3	many	TRBJ2-1	CASSYPGDYEQFF	TGTGCCAGCAGTTACCCCGGTGATTATGAGCAGTTCTTC
.	TRBV6-1	.	TRBJ1-2	CASRFTGWDGYTF	TGTGCCAGCAGATTTACTGGATGGGATGGCTACACCTTC
TRBD2	TRBV5-1	.	TRBJ2-3	CASSSGTSGVTDTQYF	TGCGCCAGCAGCTCCGGGACTAGCGGGGTCACAGATACGCAGTATTTT
TRBD1	TRBV2	.	TRBJ2-1	CASREDRGYNEQFF	TGTGCCAGCAGGGAGGACAGGGGTTACAATGAGCAGTTCTTC
TRBD2	TRBV29-1	.	TRBJ2-3	CSVAGTSLFNTDTQYF	TGCAGCGTCGCCGGGACTAGCCTTTTTAACACAGATACGCAGTATTTT
.	TRBV6-5	.	TRBJ2-7	CASSYAGNPSYEQYF	TGTGCCAGCAGTTACGCAGGGAACCCTTCCTACGAGCAGTACTTC
.	TRBV20-1	few	TRBJ1-2	CSALSGGYTF	TGCAGTGCTCTAAGCGGCGGCTACACCTTC
.	TRBV14	.	TRBJ1-2	CASSQDGFYGYTF	TGTGCCAGCAGCCAAGACGGATTCTATGGCTACACCTTC
TRBD2	TRBV7-7	few	TRBJ2-5	CASSPGLAGVVETQYF	TGTGCTAGCAGCCCGGGACTAGCGGGAGTTGTAGAGACCCAGTACTTC
.	TRBV6-5	few	TRBJ2-3	CASSYLVGGSTDTQYF	TGTGCCAGCAGTTACCTGGTGGGGGGAAGCACAGATACGCAGTATTTT
.	TRBV5-1	.	TRBJ1-2	CASSAAGTNYGYTF	TGCGCCAGCAGCGCGGCAGGGACTAACTATGGCTACACCTTC
.	TRBV4-1	few	TRBJ1-4	CASSQDFFAGGREKLFF	TGCGCCAGCAGCCAAGATTTTTTCGCGGGAGGAAGAGAAAAACTGTTTTTT
.	TRBV6-2/TRBV6-3	.	TRBJ1-4	CASSYSFGQRELFF	TGTGCCAGCAGTTACTCGTTCGGACAGCGGGAACTGTTTTTT
.	TRBV27	.	TRBJ2-3	CASSWRPSAVDTQYF	TGTGCCAGCAGTTGGCGGCCAAGCGCGGTGGATACGCAGTATTTT
TRBD1	TRBV12-3/TRBV12-4	few	TRBJ2-7	CASSLQSGQGVLGEQYF	TGTGCCAGCAGTTTACAAAGCGGACAGGGAGTATTAGGCGAGCAGTACTTC
TRBD1	TRBV5-5	few	TRBJ1-2	CASSFRQGDYGYTF	TGTGCCAGCAGCTTTCGACAGGGGGACTATGGCTACACCTTC
.	TRBV11-3	.	TRBJ2-5	CASSFWVRETQYF	TGTGCCAGCAGCTTCTGGGTTAGGGAGACCCAGTACTTC
.	TRBV20-1	few	TRBJ1-2	CSGTQVTGYGYTF	TGCAGTGGCACTCAGGTGACGGGGTATGGCTACACCTTC
.	TRBV12-3/TRBV12-4	few	TRBJ2-6	CASSFGTGSGANVLTF	TGTGCCAGCAGTTTCGGAACAGGGTCAGGGGCCAACGTCCTGACTTTC
.	TRBV6-1	.	TRBJ2-7	CASSEQGLGEQYF	TGTGCCAGCAGTGAACAGGGGCTAGGCGAGCAGTACTTC
.	TRBV11-2	.	TRBJ2-7	CASSFTGILSSYEQYF	TGTGCCAGCAGCTTCACAGGGATATTAAGCTCCTACGAGCAGTACTTC
TRBD2	TRBV10-3	few	TRBJ2-1	CAISDGWRGGNEQFF	TGTGCCATCAGTGACGGTTGGCGGGGAGGGAATGAGCAGTTCTTC
TRBD2	TRBV27	.	TRBJ2-7	CAGATGLAGGPYEQYF	TGTGCCGGCGCAACAGGACTAGCGGGAGGACCCTACGAGCAGTACTTC